Given below is one TCR beta chain in context. What it binds is not known. This sample was taken from a study of shared clonotypes between healthy human individuals. Turning to the study itself: Researchers assigned three CD4 naive, three CD4 memory, two CD8 naive and one CD8 memory plate to each donor.

The CDR3 length is 15 residues. CDR1 is SGHAT, CDR2 FQNNGV, per germline. The ends lost 5 bases at V and 6 bases at J; junction bases unmatched: 8. Some clones are missing from TCRdb's copy, which holds only in-frame ones; the method was immunoSEQ multiplex PCR. This table holds approximately 2.5 million clones, around 94% found once. Overall study results and limits: Among donors, the sharing of clonotypes was expected to be influenced by sequencing depth. Sharing across a few donors was seen in 4.5% to 5.5% of naive CD4 clonotypes.

Sequencing was performed on naive CD4+ T cells sorted from blood. As for subset: CD45RA+ positively selected. The chain joins TRBV11-2 to TRBJ2-7; the match to TRBD2 covers 12 bases. The sequence was obtained from a man aged 18 to 35 in good health. This chain's CDR3 is CASSTRLAGDSEQYF. In nucleotides, the CDR3 is TGTGCCAGCAGCACCCGACTAGCGGGAGATTCCGAGCAGTACTTC.